The clone carrying this T cell receptor beta chain turned up a few times. What it binds is not known. Some clones are missing from TCRdb's copy, which holds only in-frame ones; the method was immunoSEQ multiplex PCR. The table shows under 30,000 clones, with about three quarters occurring only once. The data were obtained in a study of CD4 T cells in relation to SARS-CoV-2 and coronaviruses. CD4+ T cells from unexposed donors were obtained before the COVID-19 pandemic (2011-2018). CD4+ T cells were isolated from the cells after 10 days of culture. Germline values: CDR1 SNHLY, CDR2 FYNNEI. V dropped 7 bases and J dropped 0; count of bases not matched to a gene: 5. The CDR3 is 15 amino acids.

The chain employs TRBV2 and TRBJ2-2; 7 nucleotides agree with TRBD2. This TCR was recovered from a human donor in good health. Sequencing used CD4+ T cells from PBMCs, cultured in vitro. For the CDR3, the DNA is TGTGCCAGCATTGCCGGGACTACGAACACCGGGGAGCTGTTTTTT. As protein: CASIAGTTNTGELFF.